This record looks at one T cell receptor beta chain sequence and its context. The sample belongs to a study of blood T cell repertoires in COVID-19. Across the whole study: Samples taken during acute and convalescent COVID-19 were collected in the United States, Italy and Spain.

TCRdb keeps only in-frame clones here, not all; method: immunoSEQ multiplex PCR. The sample holds some 260,000 clones, about 86% seen once. The CDR3 has 18 residues. The ends lost 2 bases at V and 1 base at J; junction bases unmatched: 12. The germline V gene has CDR1 LNHNV and CDR2 YYDKDF (reference sequence). The gene calls are TRBV15 and TRBJ2-7; 9 nucleotides align to TRBD2. The receptor was derived from a man aged 80 or over with acute or convalescent COVID-19. Source material: peripheral blood. Here the CDR3 DNA reads TGTGCCACCAGCAGATCTCCCTTGGGACTAGCCCGATCCTACGAGCAGTACTTC. As protein: CATSRSPLGLARSYEQYF. Full variable domain (outside the CDR3, taken from reference TRBV15 and TRBJ2-7): DAMVIQNPRYQVTQFGKPVTLSCSQTLNHNVMYWYQQKSSQAPKLLFHYYDKDFNNEADTPDNFQSRRPNTSFCFLDIRSPGLGDTAMYLCATSRSPLGLARSYEQYFGPGTRLTVT.